This entry lists 14 T cell receptor beta chains sequenced from one sample in a study of vaccination and CD4 T cells after COVID-19. Treatment defined: roughly 11-day PBMC culture with coronavirus spike peptide pools or control peptides (ViraFEST assay). Researchers used the Oncomine TCR Beta short-read assay to sequence DNA from cultured CD4+ T cells. TCRdb reanalysed the PCR reads using MiXCR and keeps one entry per CDR3 protein. The repertoire consists of 15,000 to 20,000 distinct CDR3 sequences, with around 59% occurring once and the leading ten covering approximately 9.9%. The antigens of these receptors remain unknown. Sample: CD4+ T cells from blood, cultured in vitro. These receptors were obtained from a human donor who had recovered from COVID-19.

The sample holds a few counts of this clonotype. The genes are TRBV20-1 and TRBJ2-5; 13 bases align to TRBD2. The CDR3 totals 13 residues. Germline V gene lookup returns CDR1 DFQATT and CDR2 SNEGSKA (reference sequence). Trimming cost V 3 bases and J 5 bases; bases outside gene matches: 0. CDR3 in amino acids: CSARTSGRETQYF. The CDR3 DNA reads TGCAGTGCTAGGACTAGCGGGAGGGAGACCCAGTACTTC.

This chain uses TRBV12-3 or TRBV12-4 with TRBJ1-5; D remains ambiguous. The CDR3 has 15 amino acids. V was clipped by 6 bases and J by 4 bases, with 16 bases between them. CDR3: CASREAGLGNQPQHF. The CDR3 DNA is TGTGCCAGCAGGGAGGCGGGGTTAGGTAATCAGCCCCAGCATTTT.

CDR3 in amino acids: CAWSDGLAGLLDEQFF. CDR3 in DNA: TGTGCCTGGAGTGATGGACTAGCGGGACTGTTGGATGAGCAGTTCTTC. This chain connects TRBV30 to TRBJ2-1, with 12 nucleotides matching TRBD2. From germline, CDR1 is GTSNPN and CDR2 SVGIG (reference sequence). The junction had 9 bases not matched to a gene; V was cut back by 1 base and J by 8 bases. CDR3 length: 16 residues.

This chain links TRBV19 with TRBJ1-3; D unresolved. The length of the CDR3 is 16 residues. Germline values: CDR1 LNHDA, CDR2 SQIVND (reference sequence). V was pared by 3 bases and J by 0 bases, with 12 bases between. The CDR3 is CASSIGRVYSGNTIYF. As DNA, the CDR3 is TGTGCCAGTAGTATTGGCCGAGTATACTCTGGAAACACCATATATTTT.

This clonotype was seen just once. Written as DNA, the CDR3 is TGTGCCAGCAGCTTAGGAAATGGAGATACGCAGTATTTT. Protein: CASSLGNGDTQYF. The V and J genes are TRBV11-2 and TRBJ2-3; D call uncertain. Germline CDR1 reads SGHAT; CDR2 reads FQNNGV. The CDR3 is 13 residues long. V was pared by 1 base and J by 5 bases, with 7 bases between.

The chain joins TRBV7-8 to TRBJ1-2; D uncertain. Germline-derived CDR1 and CDR2 are SGHVS and FQNEAQ. With 5 bases removed from V and 7 bases from J, the gap between germline ends came to 14 bases. The CDR3 loop spans 13 amino acids. The DNA of the CDR3 is TGTGCCAGCAGCCCAGACAACCGTCTTGGCTACACCTTC. Its translation: CASSPDNRLGYTF.

The CDR3 sequence: CSAPRVANTGELFF. The CDR3 DNA is TGCAGTGCCCCCCGGGTAGCGAACACCGGGGAGCTGTTTTTT. The chain has TRBV20-1 and TRBJ2-2, with no clear D. The CDR3 loop spans 14 amino acids. The germline V gene encodes CDR1 DFQATT and CDR2 SNEGSKA (reference sequence). V was shortened by 6 bases and J by 0 bases, with 11 bases between the two germline ends.

This clonotype was counted between two and nine times. The V call is TRBV7-9, the J call TRBJ2-5; D possibly matches TRBD1 or TRBD2 (5 bases each). Trimming took 0 bases from V and 3 from J, leaving 11 bases between them. CDR1 is SEHNR and CDR2 is FQNEAQ in the germline V gene (reference sequence). The CDR3 is made up of 15 amino acids. The CDR3 bases are TGTGCCAGCAGCTTAGCTGGGGGTGGTAAAGAGACCCAGTACTTC. Protein: CASSLAGGGKETQYF.

This clonotype was observed once. The chain combines TRBV7-2 with TRBJ2-7; TRBD2 matches at 7 bases. This CDR3 has 15 amino acids. Germline-derived CDR1 and CDR2 are SGHTA and FQGNSA. The V and J ends lost 2 bases and 1 base, in that order; junction bases with no gene match: 5. The CDR3 loop is CASSLRAGPSYEQYF. CDR3 bases: TGTGCCAGCAGCTTAAGAGCGGGACCATCCTACGAGCAGTACTTC.

This clonotype was recorded a few times. V usage is TRBV20-1 and J usage is TRBJ1-1; D not certain. The CDR3 is 15 residues long. Germline values: CDR1 DFQATT, CDR2 SNEGSKA (reference sequence). V shed 0 bases and J shed 2 bases, with 13 bases lying between them. The CDR3 here is CSARDYGETNTEAFF. The CDR3 region has the DNA TGCAGTGCTAGAGATTATGGAGAGACCAACACTGAAGCTTTCTTT.

In its sample, this clonotype was seen once. The DNA of the CDR3 is TGTGCCAGCTCTAAAACAGGGGGCTCATCCTACGAGCAGTACTTC. Translation gives CASSKTGGSSYEQYF. The chain employs TRBV18 and TRBJ2-7; the match to TRBD1 covers 9 bases. J was trimmed by 1 base and V by 6 bases; bases with no gene match: 7. CDR3 length: 15 amino acids. Germline V gene sequence: CDR1 KGHSH, CDR2 LQKENI.

The CDR3 coding sequence is TGTGCCAGCGCCCCCTTGGCGGGAGGGGGCACCGGGGAGCTGTTTTTT. This translates into CASAPLAGGGTGELFF. V is TRBV6-1 and J is TRBJ2-2; 9 bases fit TRBD2. This CDR3 has 16 amino acids. The V gene end was trimmed by 8 bases and the J gene end by 4 bases; junction bases not matched to a gene: 11. CDR1 MNHNS and CDR2 SASEGT come from the germline V gene.

CDR3 region: CAVRDGPNDYDTQYF. CDR3 sequence (DNA): TGTGCCGTCCGCGACGGACCGAATGATTACGATACGCAGTATTTT. This chain uses TRBV6-2 or TRBV6-3 with TRBJ2-3; D unresolved. V lost 11 bases and J lost 6, with 24 bases in between. CDR1 MNHEY and CDR2 SVGEGT come from the germline V gene. The length of the CDR3 is 15 residues.

The chain employs TRBV6-1 and TRBJ2-1; D tentatively fits TRBD1 or TRBD2 (5 bases each). CDR3 size: 15 residues. Trimming stripped 4 bases from V and 6 bases from J, with 16 bases between. CDR1 is MNHNS and CDR2 is SASEGT in the germline V gene. The CDR3 DNA follows: TGTGCCAGCAGTGTCCGGGGCCCCGTTGGCAATGAGCAGTTCTTC. Its protein is CASSVRGPVGNEQFF.